The sequence of this T cell receptor (beta chain) was determined in a study of T cell changes during pregnancy in multiple sclerosis. The germline CDR1 and CDR2 sequences are KGHSH and LQKENI. The CDR3 totals 14 residues. The V end was cut by 1 base, the J end by 2 bases, with 8 bases between. Only in-frame clones appear in the TCRdb table, and some are missing; sequencing was by immunoSEQ multiplex PCR. Of approximately 100,000 clones in the sample, about nine tenths are singletons; the top ten hold around 3.2%. This receptor was taken from a female donor with multiple sclerosis, enrolled in a pregnancy study. The sample was peripheral blood, taken after pregnancy. This chain connects TRBV18 to TRBJ1-1; D gene unclear. CDR3 residues: CASSPRQINTEAFF. CDR3 DNA sequence: TGTGCCAGCTCACCACGGCAGATAAACACTGAAGCTTTCTTT.